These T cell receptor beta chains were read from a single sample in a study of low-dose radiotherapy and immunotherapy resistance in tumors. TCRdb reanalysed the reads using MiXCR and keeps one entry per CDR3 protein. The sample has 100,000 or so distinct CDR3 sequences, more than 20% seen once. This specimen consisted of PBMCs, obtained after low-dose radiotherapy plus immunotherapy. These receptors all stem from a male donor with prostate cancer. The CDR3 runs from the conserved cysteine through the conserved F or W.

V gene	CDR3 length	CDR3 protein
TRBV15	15	CATSGLAGHTDTQYF
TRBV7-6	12	CASSLLGTEAFF
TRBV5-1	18	CASSLERGHFSSTDTQYF
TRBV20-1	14	CSVTASDAYNEQFF
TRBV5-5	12	CASSFNAGGYTF
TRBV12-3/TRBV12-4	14	CASSLAAGGSEQYF
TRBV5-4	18	CAAESETAKGPNTGELFF
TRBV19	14	CASKVQGPLGGYTF
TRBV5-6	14	CASLTTFSPYEQYF
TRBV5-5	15	CASSPAGGLRNEQFF
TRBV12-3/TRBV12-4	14	CASRSPLDTDTQYF
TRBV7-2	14	CASSLGGRAETQYF
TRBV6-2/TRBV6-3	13	CASSLRGAGEAFF
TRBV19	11	CATSGEETQYF
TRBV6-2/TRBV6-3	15	CASSGPGGSYNEQFF
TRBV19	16	CASSMYLGTDQETQYF
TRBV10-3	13	CAIGQTGLDEQYF
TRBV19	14	CASSAQAAGNTIYF
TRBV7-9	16	CASSTTPGTGGYEQYF
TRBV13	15	CASSNSRDGTYGYTF
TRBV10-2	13	CASSRRDGGEQFF
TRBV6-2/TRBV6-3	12	CASTYSSGEQFF
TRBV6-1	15	CASSEARGLFEKLFF
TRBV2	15	CASSERRGVTDTQYF
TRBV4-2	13	CASSQVEPYGYTF
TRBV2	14	CASSEDSFQETQYF
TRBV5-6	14	CASSSTGSGQPQHF
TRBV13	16	CASSFGTSGGQETQYF
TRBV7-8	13	CASRWSSTDTQYF
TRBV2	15	CASSEESPPHAAQHF
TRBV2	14	CASKDRWKRNIQYF
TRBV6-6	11	CASSSYSEAFF
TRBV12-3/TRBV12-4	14	CATNTAGTTDTQYF
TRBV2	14	CASSDADSTDTQYF
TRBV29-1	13	CSVLTGINSPLHF
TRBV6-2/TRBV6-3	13	CASSYSIFGGYTF
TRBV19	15	CASSLQGSSYNEQFF
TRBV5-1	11	CATRGPGELFF
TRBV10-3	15	CAISEGGESSYEQYF
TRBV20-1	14	CSASRLAGDNEQFF
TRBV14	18	CASSPTRFGGNGNREQFF
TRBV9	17	CASSPAVGGGLYNEQFF